This entry lists 18 T cell receptor beta chains sequenced from one sample in a study of graft-versus-host responses after intestinal transplantation. The repertoire was sequenced with immunoSEQ multiplex PCR; TCRdb's copy has only in-frame clones and lacks some. The sample consists of 80,000 to 95,000 clones, around 90% of them appearing once. For these receptors, no antigen is known. Specimen: unstimulated CD4+ T cells sorted from spleen or lymph node cells, collected before transplant. These receptors were obtained from a human donor who was the organ donor for an intestinal transplant.

A single count supports this clone. The CDR3 loop reads CASTSAGAYNEQFF. In DNA, the CDR3 is TGTGCCAGCACCTCAGCGGGTGCCTACAATGAGCAGTTCTTC. The V gene is TRBV6-6, the J gene TRBJ2-1; D may be TRBD2 (6 bases). Germline CDR1 and CDR2: MNHNY and SVGAGI (reference sequence). The V end lost 7 bases, the J end lost 2 bases, and 12 bases lay between the germline ends. This CDR3 comprises 14 residues.

The chain is built from TRBV6-5 and TRBJ1-4; D not certain. The CDR3 is 13 amino acids. The germline V gene encodes CDR1 MNHEY and CDR2 SVGAGI. With 4 bases removed from V and 6 bases from J, the gap between germline ends came to 9 bases. CDR3 loop: CASSFGVYEKLFF. The DNA for the CDR3 is TGTGCCAGCAGTTTCGGGGTTTATGAAAAACTGTTTTTT.

This chain uses TRBV7-2 with TRBJ2-7; 8 nucleotides line up with TRBD2. This CDR3 has 16 amino acids. The V and J ends lost 5 bases and 0 bases, in that order; junction bases with no gene match: 9. CDR1 and CDR2 from the germline V gene are SGHTA and FQGNSA. The CDR3 bases are TGTGCCAGCAGCCGGGAGGGGGGCCCAAGCTCCTACGAGCAGTACTTC. Translated: CASSREGGPSSYEQYF.

This rearrangement joins TRBV19 to TRBJ2-7, with 10 bases matching TRBD1. Germline V lookup: CDR1 LNHDA, CDR2 SQIVND (reference sequence). The trim removed 6 bases at V and 1 base at J, leaving 6 bases unmatched. The CDR3 is 15 residues long. CDR3 nucleotides: TGTGCCAGTAGCCGGGACAGGGGAGGATCCTACGAGCAGTACTTC. It specifies CASSRDRGGSYEQYF. The full variable domain, in which reference TRBV19 and TRBJ2-7 provide the parts outside the CDR3, is DGGITQSPKYLFRKEGQNVTLSCEQNLNHDAMYWYRQDPGQGLRLIYYSQIVNDFQKGDIAEGYSVSREKKESFPLTVTSAQKNPTAFYLCASSRDRGGSYEQYFGPGTRLTVT.

The chain employs TRBV19 and TRBJ2-1, with 10 bases fitting TRBD1. This CDR3 is built from 15 residues. The germline V gene has CDR1 LNHDA and CDR2 SQIVND (reference sequence). V lost 5 bases, J lost 8 bases, and 9 bases stayed unmatched. Here the CDR3 reads CASSDRTGGEDEQFF. The DNA for the CDR3 is TGTGCCAGTAGTGACCGGACAGGGGGTGAAGATGAGCAGTTCTTC.

The chain uses TRBV14 and TRBJ1-2; the D is unclear. The V end lost 1 base, the J end lost 8 bases, and 8 bases lay between the germline ends. Germline values: CDR1 SGHDN, CDR2 FVKESK. This CDR3 has 12 amino acids. Here the CDR3 reads CASSQAAAGYTF. CDR3 DNA sequence: TGTGCCAGCAGCCAAGCGGCGGCGGGCTACACCTTC.

This chain links TRBV4-3 with TRBJ2-1; 14 bases map to TRBD2. The CDR3 is made up of 19 amino acids. Trimming at V came to 0 bases and at J to 10 bases, leaving 14 bases not matched to a gene. Germline assignment: CDR1 LGHNA and CDR2 YSLEER. The CDR3 reads CASSQDFPGTSGRGQEQFF. CDR3 sequence (DNA): TGCGCCAGCAGCCAAGATTTCCCCGGGACTAGCGGGAGAGGACAGGAGCAGTTCTTC.

This chain links TRBV6-5 with TRBJ1-1; 8 bases line up with TRBD1. Germline CDR1 reads MNHEY; CDR2 reads SVGAGI. The CDR3 runs 13 residues. The trim removed 0 bases at V and 8 bases at J, leaving 2 bases unmatched. This chain's CDR3 is CASSYSGTGEAFF. In nucleotides, the CDR3 is TGTGCCAGCAGTTACTCCGGGACAGGAGAAGCTTTCTTT.

Written as DNA, the CDR3 is TGTGCCAGCAGCCAAGCCCGTAGTTGGTATTTT. Translation: CASSQARSWYF. The rearrangement uses TRBV14 and TRBJ2-3; D call uncertain. This CDR3 has 11 residues. V was trimmed by 1 base and J by 14 bases, leaving 10 bases between them. Germline V gene data show CDR1 as SGHDN and CDR2 as FVKESK.

The chain uses TRBV6-4 and TRBJ2-5; no definite D call. From germline, CDR1 is MRHNA and CDR2 SNTAGT. V was pared by 8 bases and J by 4 bases, with 5 bases between. The CDR3 covers 10 residues. CDR3 amino acids: CASLRETQYF. As DNA, the CDR3 is TGTGCCAGCCTTCGAGAGACCCAGTACTTC.

The chain has TRBV7-9 and TRBJ1-5; D is uncertain. Germline CDR1 reads SEHNR; CDR2 reads FQNEAQ (reference sequence). The CDR3 has 15 residues. Trimming shortened V by 4 bases and J by 4 bases, and 14 bases separated the two germline ends. CDR3: CASSSWRGENQPQHF. Written as DNA, the CDR3 is TGTGCCAGCAGCTCGTGGCGGGGAGAGAATCAGCCCCAGCATTTT.

This clone was detected only a few times. This sequence joins TRBV29-1 and TRBJ2-7; 7 bases line up with TRBD1. The V gene's germline CDR1 is SQVTM and CDR2 ANQGSEA. The CDR3 is 11 amino acids. J was trimmed by 3 bases and V by 7 bases; bases with no gene match: 3. The CDR3 coding sequence is TGCAGCGCCGGGACAGACTACGAGCAGTACTTC. Encoded protein: CSAGTDYEQYF.

The chain combines TRBV30 with TRBJ1-5; TRBD1 is a possible D gene (5 bases). This CDR3 is 13 amino acids long. Germline CDR1 GTSNPN, CDR2 SVGIG (reference sequence). Trimming shortened V by 3 bases and J by 2 bases, and 8 bases separated the two germline ends. CDR3 bases: TGTGCCTGGAGGGGCAGGGGCAATCAGCCCCAGCATTTT. Its protein is CAWRGRGNQPQHF.

The V call is TRBV7-9, the J call TRBJ1-2; weak D call: TRBD1 (5 bases). This CDR3 comprises 13 residues. The V and J ends lost 2 bases and 1 base respectively, with 5 bases between them. Germline V gene lookup returns CDR1 SEHNR and CDR2 FQNEAQ (reference sequence). The CDR3 sequence is CASSLRGNYGYTF. Here the CDR3 DNA reads TGTGCCAGCAGCTTAAGGGGTAACTATGGCTACACCTTC.

The chain employs TRBV11-2 and TRBJ2-1, with D possibly matching TRBD2 (6 bases). The V gene's germline CDR1 is SGHAT and CDR2 FQNNGV. V lost 1 base, J lost 4 bases, and 20 bases lay in between. The CDR3 loop spans 18 amino acids. The CDR3 region has the DNA TGTGCCAGCAGCTTAGCGTGGGGCGGGGTGGCCTGGTACAATGAGCAGTTCTTC. Its translation is CASSLAWGGVAWYNEQFF.

The chain carries TRBV5-1 and TRBJ2-5; no definite D call. Trimming removed 1 base at V and 5 bases at J, with 12 bases between. This CDR3 has 14 residues. Germline-derived CDR1 and CDR2 are SGHRS and YFSETQ. CDR3 amino acids: CASSLTGPAETQYF. Written as DNA, the CDR3 is TGCGCCAGCAGCTTGACGGGTCCGGCCGAGACCCAGTACTTC.

V and J are TRBV7-9 and TRBJ1-1; D remains unclear. The germline V gene encodes CDR1 SEHNR and CDR2 FQNEAQ (reference sequence). V lost 2 bases to trimming and J lost 8 bases, with 12 bases between them. The CDR3 totals 13 residues. In nucleotides, the CDR3 is TGTGCCAGCAGCTTATATGCGTCACTCGAAGCTTTCTTT. Its translation: CASSLYASLEAFF. The full variable domain, completed using reference TRBV7-9 and TRBJ1-1, is DTGVSQNPRHKITKRGQNVTFRCDPISEHNRLYWYRQTLGQGPEFLTYFQNEAQLEKSRLLSDRFSAERPKGSFSTLEIQRTEQGDSAMYLCASSLYASLEAFFGQGTRLTVV.

The chain uses TRBV18 and TRBJ1-4, with 7 bases aligning to TRBD1. The CDR3 covers 14 residues. Germline V gene lookup returns CDR1 KGHSH and CDR2 LQKENI. Unmatched junction bases numbered 9, after V lost 2 bases and J lost 12 bases. The CDR3 nucleotides are TGTGCCAGCTCACCAAGGACAGGCGGGGGGGAACTGTTTTTT. Translation: CASSPRTGGGELFF.